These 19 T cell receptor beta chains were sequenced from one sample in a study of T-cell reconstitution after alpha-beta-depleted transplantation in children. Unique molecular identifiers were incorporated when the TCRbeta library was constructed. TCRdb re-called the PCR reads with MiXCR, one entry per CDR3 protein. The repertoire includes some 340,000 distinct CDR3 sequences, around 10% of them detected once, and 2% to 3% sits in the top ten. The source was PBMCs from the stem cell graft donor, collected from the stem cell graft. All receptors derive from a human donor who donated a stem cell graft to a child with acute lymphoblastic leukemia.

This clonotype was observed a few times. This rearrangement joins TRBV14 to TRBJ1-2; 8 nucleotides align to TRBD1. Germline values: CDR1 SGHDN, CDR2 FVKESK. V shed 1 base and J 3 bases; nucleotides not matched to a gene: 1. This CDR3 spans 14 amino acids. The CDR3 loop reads CASSQGTGHYGYTF. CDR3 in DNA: TGTGCCAGCAGCCAAGGGACAGGGCACTATGGCTACACCTTC.

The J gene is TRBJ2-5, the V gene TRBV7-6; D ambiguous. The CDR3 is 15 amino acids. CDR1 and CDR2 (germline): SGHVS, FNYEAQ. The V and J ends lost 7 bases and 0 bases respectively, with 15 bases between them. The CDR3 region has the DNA TGTGCCAGCATCCTTGGCAGACCGTACCAAGAGACCCAGTACTTC. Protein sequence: CASILGRPYQETQYF.

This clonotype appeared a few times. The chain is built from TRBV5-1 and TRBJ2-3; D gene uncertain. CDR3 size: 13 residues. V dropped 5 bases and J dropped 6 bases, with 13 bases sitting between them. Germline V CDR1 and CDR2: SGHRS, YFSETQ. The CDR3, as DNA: TGCGCCAGCAGGGAAATGGAGTTGGATACGCAGTATTTT. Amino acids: CASREMELDTQYF.

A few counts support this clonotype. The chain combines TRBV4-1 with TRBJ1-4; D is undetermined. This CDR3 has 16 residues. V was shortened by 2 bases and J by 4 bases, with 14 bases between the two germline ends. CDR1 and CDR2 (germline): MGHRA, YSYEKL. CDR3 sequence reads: CASSQPDQAYNEKLFF. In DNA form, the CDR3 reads TGCGCCAGCAGCCAACCCGACCAGGCATATAATGAAAAACTGTTTTTT.

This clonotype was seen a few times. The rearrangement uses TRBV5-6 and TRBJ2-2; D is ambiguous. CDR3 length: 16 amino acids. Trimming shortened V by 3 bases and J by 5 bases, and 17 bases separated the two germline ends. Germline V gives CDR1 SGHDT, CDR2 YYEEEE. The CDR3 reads CASSSRSGTVTGELFF. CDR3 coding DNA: TGTGCCAGCAGCTCTCGGTCAGGAACGGTTACCGGGGAGCTGTTTTTT. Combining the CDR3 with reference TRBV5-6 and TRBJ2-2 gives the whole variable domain DAGVTQSPTHLIKTRGQQVTLRCSPKSGHDTVSWYQQALGQGPQFIFQYYEEEERQRGNFPDRFSGHQFPNYSSELNVNALLLGDSALYLCASSSRSGTVTGELFFGEGSRLTVL.

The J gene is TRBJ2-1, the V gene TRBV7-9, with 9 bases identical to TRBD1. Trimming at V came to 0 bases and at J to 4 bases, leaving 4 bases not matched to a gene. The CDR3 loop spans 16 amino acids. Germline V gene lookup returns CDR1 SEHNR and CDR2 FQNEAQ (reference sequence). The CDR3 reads CASSLARQGGYNEQFF. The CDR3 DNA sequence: TGTGCCAGCAGCTTAGCCCGACAGGGGGGGTACAATGAGCAGTTCTTC. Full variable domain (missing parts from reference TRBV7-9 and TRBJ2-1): DTGVSQNPRHKITKRGQNVTFRCDPISEHNRLYWYRQTLGQGPEFLTYFQNEAQLEKSRLLSDRFSAERPKGSFSTLEIQRTEQGDSAMYLCASSLARQGGYNEQFFGPGTRLTVL.

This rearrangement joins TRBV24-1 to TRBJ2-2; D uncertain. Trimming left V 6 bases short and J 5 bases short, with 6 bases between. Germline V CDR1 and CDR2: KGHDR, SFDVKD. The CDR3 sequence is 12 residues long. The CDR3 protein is CATSWGTGELFF. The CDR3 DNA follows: TGTGCCACCAGTTGGGGAACCGGGGAGCTGTTTTTT.

The CDR3 nucleotides read TGCAGTGCTAGAGATTGGTCTCGCTCTGGAAACACCATATATTTT. As protein: CSARDWSRSGNTIYF. The rearrangement joins TRBV20-1 to TRBJ1-3; D not certain. CDR1 is DFQATT and CDR2 is SNEGSKA in the germline V gene (reference sequence). This CDR3 contains 15 residues. The ends were cut back, 0 bases at V and 0 bases at J, with 9 bases in the middle.

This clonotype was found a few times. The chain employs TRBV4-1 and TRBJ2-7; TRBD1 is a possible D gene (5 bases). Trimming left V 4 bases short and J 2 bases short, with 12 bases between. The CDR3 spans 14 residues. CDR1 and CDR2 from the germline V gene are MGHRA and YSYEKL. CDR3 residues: CASSLRQPTYEQYF. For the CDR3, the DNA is TGCGCCAGCAGCCTCCGACAGCCCACCTACGAGCAGTACTTC.

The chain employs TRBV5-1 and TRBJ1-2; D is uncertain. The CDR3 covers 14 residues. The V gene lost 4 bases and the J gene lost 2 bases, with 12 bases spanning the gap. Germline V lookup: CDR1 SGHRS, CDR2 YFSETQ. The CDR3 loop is CASSPLQPNYGYTF. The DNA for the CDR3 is TGCGCCAGCAGCCCGCTGCAGCCAAACTATGGCTACACCTTC.

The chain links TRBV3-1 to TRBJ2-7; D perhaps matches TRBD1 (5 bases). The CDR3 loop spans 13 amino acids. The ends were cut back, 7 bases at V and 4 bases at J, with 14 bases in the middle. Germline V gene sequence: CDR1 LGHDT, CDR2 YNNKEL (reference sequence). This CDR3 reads CASTPNQGYEQYF. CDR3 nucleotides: TGTGCCAGCACCCCAAATCAGGGTTACGAGCAGTACTTC.

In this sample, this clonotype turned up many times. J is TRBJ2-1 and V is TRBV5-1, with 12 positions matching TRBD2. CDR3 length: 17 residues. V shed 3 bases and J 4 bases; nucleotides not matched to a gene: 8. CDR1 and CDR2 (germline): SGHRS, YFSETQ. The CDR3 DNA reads TGCGCCAGCAGCTCCAGGGTTGGGACTAGCGGGTACAATGAGCAGTTCTTC. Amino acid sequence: CASSSRVGTSGYNEQFF.

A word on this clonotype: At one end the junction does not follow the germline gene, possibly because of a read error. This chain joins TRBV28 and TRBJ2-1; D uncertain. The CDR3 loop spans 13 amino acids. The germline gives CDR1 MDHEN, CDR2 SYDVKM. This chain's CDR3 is CASSPPGVDTASF. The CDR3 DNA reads TGTGCCAGCAGTCCGCCGGGCGTCGACACGGCTTCGTTC.

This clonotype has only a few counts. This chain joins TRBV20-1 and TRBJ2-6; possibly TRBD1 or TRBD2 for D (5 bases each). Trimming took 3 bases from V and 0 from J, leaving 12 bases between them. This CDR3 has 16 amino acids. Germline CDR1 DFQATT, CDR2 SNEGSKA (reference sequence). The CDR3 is CSASGPGASGANVLTF. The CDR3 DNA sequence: TGCAGTGCTAGTGGGCCCGGGGCCTCTGGGGCCAACGTCCTGACTTTC.

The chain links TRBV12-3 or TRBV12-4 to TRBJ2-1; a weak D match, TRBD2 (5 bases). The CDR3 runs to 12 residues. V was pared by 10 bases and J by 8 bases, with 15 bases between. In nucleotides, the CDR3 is TGTGCCACCAAACGCGGGCTCCATGAGCAGTTCTTC. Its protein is CATKRGLHEQFF.

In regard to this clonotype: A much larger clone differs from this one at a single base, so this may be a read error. CDR3 nucleotide sequence: TGTGCCAGCATCTTAAAGGGCGGGAGCGCTCTCTACAATGAGCAGTTCTTC. The encoded protein is CASILKGGSALYNEQFF. This chain joins TRBV7-3 and TRBJ2-1, with 7 bases lining up with TRBD2. This CDR3 has 17 residues. Germline values: CDR1 SGHTA, CDR2 FQGTGA.

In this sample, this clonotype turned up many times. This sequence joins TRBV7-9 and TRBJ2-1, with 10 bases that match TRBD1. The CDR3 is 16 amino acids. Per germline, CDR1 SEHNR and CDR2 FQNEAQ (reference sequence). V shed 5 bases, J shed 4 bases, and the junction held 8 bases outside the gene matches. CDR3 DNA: TGTGCCAGCAGCCCACGACAGGGGGCTTCGTACAATGAGCAGTTCTTC. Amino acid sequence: CASSPRQGASYNEQFF.

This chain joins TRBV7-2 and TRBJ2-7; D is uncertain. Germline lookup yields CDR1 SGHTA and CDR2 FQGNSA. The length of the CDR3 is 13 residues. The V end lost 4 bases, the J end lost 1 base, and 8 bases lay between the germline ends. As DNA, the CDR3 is TGTGCCAGCAGCTCAGTTGGGTCCTACGAGCAGTACTTC. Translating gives CASSSVGSYEQYF. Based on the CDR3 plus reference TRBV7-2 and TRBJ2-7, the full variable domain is GAGVSQSPSNKVTEKGKDVELRCDPISGHTALYWYRQSLGQGLEFLIYFQGNSAPDKSGLPSDRFSAERTGGSVSTLTIQRTQQEDSAVYLCASSSVGSYEQYFGPGTRLTVT.

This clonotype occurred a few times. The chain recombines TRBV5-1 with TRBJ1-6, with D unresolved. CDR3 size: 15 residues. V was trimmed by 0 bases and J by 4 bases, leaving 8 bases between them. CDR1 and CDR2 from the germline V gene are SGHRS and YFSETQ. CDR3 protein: CASSLDGVYNSPLHF. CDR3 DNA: TGCGCCAGCAGCTTGGATGGGGTGTATAATTCACCCCTCCACTTT.